The entry that follows covers one T cell receptor (beta chain) sequence. Authors' data handling: Amplification of reference gene primers provided the estimated nucleated cell counts. Only in-frame clones appear in the TCRdb table, and some are missing; sequencing was by immunoSEQ multiplex PCR. That table is the source of V, J and clone size, and D and trimming were worked out from the DNA. The data show approximately 380,000 clones, 88% seen once. The sample comes from a study of blood T cell repertoires in COVID-19. As for the study in general: Italy, Spain and the United States were the sources of the convalescent and acute COVID-19 samples.

Each recovered donor of Cohort 3 presented with two negative PCRs, clearance, or symptom resolution. Germline CDR1 reads MNHEY; CDR2 reads SMNVEV (reference sequence). CDR3 length equals 15 residues. The V and J ends lost 6 bases and 7 bases, in that order; junction bases with no gene match: 6. The chain has TRBV27 and TRBJ2-1; TRBD2 matches 13 bases. The clonotype was recovered from a woman younger than 35 who had recovered from COVID-19. What was sequenced was PBMCs or T cells enriched from blood (not recorded which). CDR3 in DNA: TGTGCCAGCAGCCCTGGGACTAGCGGGGTAAATGAGCAGTTCTTC. Its protein product is CASSPGTSGVNEQFF.